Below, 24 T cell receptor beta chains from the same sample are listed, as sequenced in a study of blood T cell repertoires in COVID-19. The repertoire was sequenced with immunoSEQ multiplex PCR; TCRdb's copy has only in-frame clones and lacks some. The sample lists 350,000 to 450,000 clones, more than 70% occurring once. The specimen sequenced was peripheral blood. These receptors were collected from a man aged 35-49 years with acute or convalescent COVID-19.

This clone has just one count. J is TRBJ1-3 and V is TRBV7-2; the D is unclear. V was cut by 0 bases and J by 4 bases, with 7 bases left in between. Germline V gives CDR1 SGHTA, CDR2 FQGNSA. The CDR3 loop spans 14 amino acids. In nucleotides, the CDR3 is TGTGCCAGCAGCTTAGCCGGGAGGGGAAACACCATATATTTT. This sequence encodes CASSLAGRGNTIYF. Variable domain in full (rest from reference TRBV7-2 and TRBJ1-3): GAGVSQSPSNKVTEKGKDVELRCDPISGHTALYWYRQSLGQGLEFLIYFQGNSAPDKSGLPSDRFSAERTGGSVSTLTIQRTQQEDSAVYLCASSLAGRGNTIYFGEGSWLTVV.

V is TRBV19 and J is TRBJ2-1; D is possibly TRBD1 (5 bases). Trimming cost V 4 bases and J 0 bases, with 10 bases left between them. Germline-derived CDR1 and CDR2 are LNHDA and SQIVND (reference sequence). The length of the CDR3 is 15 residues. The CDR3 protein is CASSTDSSSYNEQFF. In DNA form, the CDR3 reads TGTGCCAGTAGTACCGACAGCAGCTCCTACAATGAGCAGTTCTTC. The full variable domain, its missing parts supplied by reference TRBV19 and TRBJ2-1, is DGGITQSPKYLFRKEGQNVTLSCEQNLNHDAMYWYRQDPGQGLRLIYYSQIVNDFQKGDIAEGYSVSREKKESFPLTVTSAQKNPTAFYLCASSTDSSSYNEQFFGPGTRLTVL.

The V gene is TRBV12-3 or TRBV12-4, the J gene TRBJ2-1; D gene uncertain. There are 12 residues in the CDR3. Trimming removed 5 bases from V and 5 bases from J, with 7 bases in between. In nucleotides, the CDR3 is TGTGCCAGCAGTCCCAGTAACAATGAGCAGTTCTTC. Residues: CASSPSNNEQFF.

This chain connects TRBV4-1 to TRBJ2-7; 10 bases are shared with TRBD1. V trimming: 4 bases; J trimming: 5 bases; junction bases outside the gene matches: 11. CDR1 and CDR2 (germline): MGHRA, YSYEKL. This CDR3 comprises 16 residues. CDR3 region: CASSRDPGQGFNEQYF. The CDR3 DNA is TGCGCCAGCAGCCGAGATCCGGGACAGGGGTTCAACGAGCAGTACTTC.

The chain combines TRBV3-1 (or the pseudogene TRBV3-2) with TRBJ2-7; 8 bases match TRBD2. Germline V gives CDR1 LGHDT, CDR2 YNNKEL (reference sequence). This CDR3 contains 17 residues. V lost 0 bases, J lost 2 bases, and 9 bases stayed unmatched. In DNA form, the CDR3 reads TGTGCCAGCAGCCAAGATCCGGCTAGCGGGCCAACCTACGAGCAGTACTTC. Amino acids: CASSQDPASGPTYEQYF.

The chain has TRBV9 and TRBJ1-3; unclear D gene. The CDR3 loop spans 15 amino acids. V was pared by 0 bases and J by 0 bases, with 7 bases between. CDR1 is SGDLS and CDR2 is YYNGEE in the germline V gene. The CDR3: CASSVDGFSGNTIYF. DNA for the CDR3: TGTGCCAGCAGCGTAGATGGCTTCTCTGGAAACACCATATATTTT.

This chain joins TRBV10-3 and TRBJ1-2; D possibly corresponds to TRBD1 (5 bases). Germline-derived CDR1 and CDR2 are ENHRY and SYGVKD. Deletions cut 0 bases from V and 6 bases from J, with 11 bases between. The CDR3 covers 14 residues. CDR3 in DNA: TGTGCCATCAGTGAGTCAACAGGATTCCATGGCTACACCTTC. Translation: CAISESTGFHGYTF.

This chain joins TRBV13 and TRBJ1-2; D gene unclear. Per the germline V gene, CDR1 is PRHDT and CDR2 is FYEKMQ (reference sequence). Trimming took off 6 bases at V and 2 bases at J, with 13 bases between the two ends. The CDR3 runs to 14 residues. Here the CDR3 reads CASSTQAGNYGYTF. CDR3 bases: TGTGCCAGCAGTACGCAGGCAGGAAACTATGGCTACACCTTC.

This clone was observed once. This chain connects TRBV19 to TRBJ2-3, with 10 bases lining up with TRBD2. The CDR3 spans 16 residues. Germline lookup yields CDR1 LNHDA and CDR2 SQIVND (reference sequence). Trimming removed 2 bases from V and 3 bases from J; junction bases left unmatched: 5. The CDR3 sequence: CASSIMASGSTDTQYF. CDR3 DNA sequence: TGTGCCAGTAGTATAATGGCTAGCGGGAGTACAGATACGCAGTATTTT.

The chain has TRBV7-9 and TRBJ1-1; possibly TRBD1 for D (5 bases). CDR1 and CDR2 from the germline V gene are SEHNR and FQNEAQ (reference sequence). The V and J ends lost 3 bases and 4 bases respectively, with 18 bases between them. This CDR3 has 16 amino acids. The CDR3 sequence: CASSLDAGQGSTEAFF. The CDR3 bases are TGTGCCAGCAGCTTGGATGCTGGGCAGGGAAGCACTGAAGCTTTCTTT.

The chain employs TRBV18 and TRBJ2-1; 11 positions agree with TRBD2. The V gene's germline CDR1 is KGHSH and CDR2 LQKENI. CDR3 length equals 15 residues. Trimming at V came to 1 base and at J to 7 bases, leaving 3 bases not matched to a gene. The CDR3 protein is CASSPLSGGANEQFF. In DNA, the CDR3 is TGTGCCAGCTCACCACTTAGCGGGGGGGCAAATGAGCAGTTCTTC.

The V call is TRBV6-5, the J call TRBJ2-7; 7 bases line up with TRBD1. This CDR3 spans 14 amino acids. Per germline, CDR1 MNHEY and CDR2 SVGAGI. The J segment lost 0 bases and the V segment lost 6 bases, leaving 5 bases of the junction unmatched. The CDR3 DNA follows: TGTGCCAGCAGAGCACCAGGGGGCTCCTACGAGCAGTACTTC. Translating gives CASRAPGGSYEQYF.

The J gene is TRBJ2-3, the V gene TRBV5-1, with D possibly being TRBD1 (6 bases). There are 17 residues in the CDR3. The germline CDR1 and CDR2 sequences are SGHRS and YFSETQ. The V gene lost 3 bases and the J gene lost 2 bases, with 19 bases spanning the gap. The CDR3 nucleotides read TGCGCCAGCAGCTCGGAGCAGACGGGGACATACACAGATACGCAGTATTTT. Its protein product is CASSSEQTGTYTDTQYF.

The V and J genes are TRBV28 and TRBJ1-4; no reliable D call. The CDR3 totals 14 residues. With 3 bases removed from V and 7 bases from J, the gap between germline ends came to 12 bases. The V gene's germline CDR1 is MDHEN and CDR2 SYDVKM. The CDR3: CASSFMGSAEKLFF. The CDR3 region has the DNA TGTGCCAGCAGTTTTATGGGCTCGGCTGAAAAACTGTTTTTT.

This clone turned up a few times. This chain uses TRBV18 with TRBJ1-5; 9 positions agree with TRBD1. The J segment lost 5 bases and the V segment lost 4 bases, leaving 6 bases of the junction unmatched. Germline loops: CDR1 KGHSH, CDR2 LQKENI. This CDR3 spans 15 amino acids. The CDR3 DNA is TGTGCCAGCTCACTTACAGGGGGCTCAGATCAGCCCCAGCATTTT. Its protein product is CASSLTGGSDQPQHF.

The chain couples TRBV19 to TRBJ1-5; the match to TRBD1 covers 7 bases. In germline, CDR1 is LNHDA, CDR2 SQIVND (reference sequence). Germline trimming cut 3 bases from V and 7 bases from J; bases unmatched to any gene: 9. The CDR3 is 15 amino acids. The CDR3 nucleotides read TGTGCCAGTAGTATGAGACAGGGACATCACCAGCCCCAGCATTTT. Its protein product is CASSMRQGHHQPQHF.

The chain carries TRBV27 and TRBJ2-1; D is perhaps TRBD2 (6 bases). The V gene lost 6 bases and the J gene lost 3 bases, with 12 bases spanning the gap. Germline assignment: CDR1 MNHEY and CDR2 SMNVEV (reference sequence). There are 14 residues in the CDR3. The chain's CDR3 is CASSLRGSYNEQFF. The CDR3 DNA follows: TGTGCCAGCAGCCTCCGGGGGAGCTACAATGAGCAGTTCTTC.

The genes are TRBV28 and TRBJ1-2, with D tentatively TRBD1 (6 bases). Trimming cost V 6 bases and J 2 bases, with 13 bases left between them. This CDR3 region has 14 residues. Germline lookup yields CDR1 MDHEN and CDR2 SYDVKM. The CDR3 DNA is TGTGCCAGCAGGGTAACAGGGACCAACTATGGCTACACCTTC. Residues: CASRVTGTNYGYTF.

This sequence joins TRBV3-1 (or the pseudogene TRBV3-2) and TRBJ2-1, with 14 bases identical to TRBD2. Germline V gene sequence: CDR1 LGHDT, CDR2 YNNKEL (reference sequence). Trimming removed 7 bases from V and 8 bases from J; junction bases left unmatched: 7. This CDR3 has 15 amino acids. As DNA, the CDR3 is TGTGCCAGCAAGACTAGCGGGGGGGCAGGCGATGAGCAGTTCTTC. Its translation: CASKTSGGAGDEQFF.

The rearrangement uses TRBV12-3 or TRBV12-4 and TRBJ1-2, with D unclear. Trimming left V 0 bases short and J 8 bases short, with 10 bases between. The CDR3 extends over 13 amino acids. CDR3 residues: CASSLALNAGYTF. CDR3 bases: TGTGCCAGCAGTTTAGCGCTAAATGCAGGCTACACCTTC.

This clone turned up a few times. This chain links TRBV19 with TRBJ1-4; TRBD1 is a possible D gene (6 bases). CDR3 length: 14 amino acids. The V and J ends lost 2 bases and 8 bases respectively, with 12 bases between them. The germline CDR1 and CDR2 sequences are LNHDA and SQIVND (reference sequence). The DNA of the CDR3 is TGTGCCAGTAGTATACGTACCAGGGGCGAAAAACTGTTTTTT. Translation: CASSIRTRGEKLFF. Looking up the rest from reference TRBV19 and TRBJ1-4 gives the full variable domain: DGGITQSPKYLFRKEGQNVTLSCEQNLNHDAMYWYRQDPGQGLRLIYYSQIVNDFQKGDIAEGYSVSREKKESFPLTVTSAQKNPTAFYLCASSIRTRGEKLFFGSGTQLSVL.

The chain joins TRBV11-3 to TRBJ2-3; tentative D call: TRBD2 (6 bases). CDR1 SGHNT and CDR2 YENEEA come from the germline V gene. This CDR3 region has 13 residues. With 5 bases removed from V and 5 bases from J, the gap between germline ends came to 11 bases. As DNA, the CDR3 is TGTGCCAGCAGCCGGGAGACGGGAGATACGCAGTATTTT. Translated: CASSRETGDTQYF.

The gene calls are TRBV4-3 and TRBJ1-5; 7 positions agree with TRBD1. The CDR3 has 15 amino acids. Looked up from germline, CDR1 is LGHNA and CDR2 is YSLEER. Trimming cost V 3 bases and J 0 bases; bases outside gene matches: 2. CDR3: CASSQYRGSNQPQHF. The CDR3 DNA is TGCGCCAGCAGCCAGTACAGGGGTAGCAATCAGCCCCAGCATTTT.

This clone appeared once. CDR3 sequence reads: CASKPAVGLRNNEQFF. DNA for the CDR3: TGTGCCAGCAAACCCGCGGTGGGGCTACGAAACAATGAGCAGTTCTTC. The chain recombines TRBV21-1 with TRBJ2-1; the listed D gene, TRBD1, was not tested against the DNA. TRBV21-1 is a recognized pseudogene. This CDR3 has 16 residues.